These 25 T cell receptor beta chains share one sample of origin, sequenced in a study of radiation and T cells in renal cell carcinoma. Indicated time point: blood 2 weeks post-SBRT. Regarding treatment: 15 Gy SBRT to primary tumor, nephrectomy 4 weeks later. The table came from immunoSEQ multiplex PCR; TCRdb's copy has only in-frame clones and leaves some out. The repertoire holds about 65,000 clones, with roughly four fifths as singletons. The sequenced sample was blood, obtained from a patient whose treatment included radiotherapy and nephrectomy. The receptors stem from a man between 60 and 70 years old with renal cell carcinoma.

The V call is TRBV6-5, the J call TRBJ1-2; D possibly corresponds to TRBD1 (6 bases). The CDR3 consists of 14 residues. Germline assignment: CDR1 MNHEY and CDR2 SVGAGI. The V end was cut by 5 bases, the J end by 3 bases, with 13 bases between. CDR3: CASSLNGQHYGYTF. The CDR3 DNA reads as TGTGCCAGCAGTCTAAACGGACAGCACTATGGCTACACCTTC.

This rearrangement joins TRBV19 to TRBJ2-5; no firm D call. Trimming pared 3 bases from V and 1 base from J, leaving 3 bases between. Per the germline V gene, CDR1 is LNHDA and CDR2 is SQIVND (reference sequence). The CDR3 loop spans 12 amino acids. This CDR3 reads CASSISQETQYF. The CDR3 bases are TGTGCCAGTAGTATCTCCCAAGAGACCCAGTACTTC.

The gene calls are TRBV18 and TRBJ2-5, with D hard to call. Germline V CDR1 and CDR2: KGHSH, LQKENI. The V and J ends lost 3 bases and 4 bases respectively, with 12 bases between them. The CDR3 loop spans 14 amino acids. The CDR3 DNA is TGTGCCAGCTCACCCCCGGCGAGTGGAGAGACCCAGTACTTC. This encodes CASSPPASGETQYF. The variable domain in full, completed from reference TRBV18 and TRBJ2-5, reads NAGVMQNPRHLVRRRGQEARLRCSPMKGHSHVYWYRQLPEEGLKFMVYLQKENIIDESGMPKERFSAEFPKEGPSILRIQQVVRGDSAAYFCASSPPASGETQYFGPGTRLLVL.

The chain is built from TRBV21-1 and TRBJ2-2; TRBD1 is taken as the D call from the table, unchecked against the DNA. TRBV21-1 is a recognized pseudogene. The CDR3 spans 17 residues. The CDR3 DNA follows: TGTGCCAGCAGCAAAGTGACCGGGACAAGGAACACCGGGGAGCTGTTTTTT. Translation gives CASSKVTGTRNTGELFF.

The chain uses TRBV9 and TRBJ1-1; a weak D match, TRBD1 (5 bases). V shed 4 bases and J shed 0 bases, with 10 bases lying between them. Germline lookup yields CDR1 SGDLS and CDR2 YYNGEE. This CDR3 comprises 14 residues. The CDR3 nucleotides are TGTGCCAGCAGCCCTCAGGGTTTGAACACTGAAGCTTTCTTT. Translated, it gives CASSPQGLNTEAFF.

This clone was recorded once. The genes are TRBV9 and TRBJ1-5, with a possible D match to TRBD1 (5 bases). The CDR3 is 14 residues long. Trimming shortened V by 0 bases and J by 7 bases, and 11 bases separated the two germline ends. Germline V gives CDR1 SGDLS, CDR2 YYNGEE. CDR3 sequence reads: CASSVAGGTQPQHF. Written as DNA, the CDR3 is TGTGCCAGCAGCGTAGCGGGGGGGACCCAGCCCCAGCATTTT.

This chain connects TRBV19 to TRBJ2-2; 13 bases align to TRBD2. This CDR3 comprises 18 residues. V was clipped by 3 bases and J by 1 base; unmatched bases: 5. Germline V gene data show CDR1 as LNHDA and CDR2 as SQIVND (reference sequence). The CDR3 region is CASSIRGLAGLNTGELFF. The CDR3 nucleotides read TGTGCCAGTAGTATCCGGGGACTAGCGGGATTGAACACCGGGGAGCTGTTTTTT.

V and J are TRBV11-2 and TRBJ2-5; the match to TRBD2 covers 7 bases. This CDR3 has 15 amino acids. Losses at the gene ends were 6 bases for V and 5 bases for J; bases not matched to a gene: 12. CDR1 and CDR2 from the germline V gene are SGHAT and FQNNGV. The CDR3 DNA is TGTGCCAGCAGTTCCGGGACTACATTTCAGGAGACCCAGTACTTC. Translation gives CASSSGTTFQETQYF.

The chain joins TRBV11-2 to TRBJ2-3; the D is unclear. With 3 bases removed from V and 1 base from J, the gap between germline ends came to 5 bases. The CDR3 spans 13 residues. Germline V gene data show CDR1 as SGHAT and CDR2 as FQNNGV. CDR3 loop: CASSFERTDTQYF. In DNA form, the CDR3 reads TGTGCCAGCAGCTTCGAACGCACAGATACGCAGTATTTT.

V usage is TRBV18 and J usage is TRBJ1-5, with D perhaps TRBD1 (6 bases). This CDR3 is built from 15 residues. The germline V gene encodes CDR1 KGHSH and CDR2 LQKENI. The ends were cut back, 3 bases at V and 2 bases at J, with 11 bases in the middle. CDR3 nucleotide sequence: TGTGCCAGCTCACCCGGGACAAATGGCAATCAGCCCCAGCATTTT. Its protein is CASSPGTNGNQPQHF.

Here the CDR3 DNA reads TGTGCCAGCAGTGAAGACTGGGGCCCCGGGGCCAACGTCCTGACTTTC. Translation gives CASSEDWGPGANVLTF. The chain recombines TRBV6-4 with TRBJ2-6; possibly TRBD1 for D (5 bases). Trimming shortened V by 3 bases and J by 4 bases, and 13 bases separated the two germline ends. Germline V gene data show CDR1 as MRHNA and CDR2 as SNTAGT. The CDR3 is 16 residues long.

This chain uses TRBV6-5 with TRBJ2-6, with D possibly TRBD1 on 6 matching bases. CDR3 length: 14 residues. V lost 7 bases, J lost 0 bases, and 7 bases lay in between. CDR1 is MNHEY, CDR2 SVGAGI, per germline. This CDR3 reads CASNRASGANVLTF. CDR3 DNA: TGTGCCAGCAACAGGGCCTCTGGGGCCAACGTCCTGACTTTC.

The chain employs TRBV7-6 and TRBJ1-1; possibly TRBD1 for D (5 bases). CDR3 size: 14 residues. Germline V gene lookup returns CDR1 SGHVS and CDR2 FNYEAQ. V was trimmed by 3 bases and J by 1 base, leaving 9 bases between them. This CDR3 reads CASSFGTANTEAFF. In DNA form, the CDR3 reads TGTGCCAGCAGCTTTGGGACGGCGAACACTGAAGCTTTCTTT.

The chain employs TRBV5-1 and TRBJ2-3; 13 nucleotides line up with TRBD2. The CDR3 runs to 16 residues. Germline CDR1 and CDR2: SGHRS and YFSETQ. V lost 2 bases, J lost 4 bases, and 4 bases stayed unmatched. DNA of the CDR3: TGCGCCAGCAGCTTAGGACTAGCGGGAGAAGCAGATACGCAGTATTTT. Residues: CASSLGLAGEADTQYF.

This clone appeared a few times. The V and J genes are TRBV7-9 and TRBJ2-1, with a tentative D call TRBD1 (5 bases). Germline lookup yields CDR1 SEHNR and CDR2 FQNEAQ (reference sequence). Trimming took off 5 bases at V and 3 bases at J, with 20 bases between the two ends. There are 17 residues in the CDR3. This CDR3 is CASSDARQPLLYNEQFF. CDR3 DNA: TGTGCCAGCAGCGACGCTAGACAGCCACTGCTCTACAATGAGCAGTTCTTC.

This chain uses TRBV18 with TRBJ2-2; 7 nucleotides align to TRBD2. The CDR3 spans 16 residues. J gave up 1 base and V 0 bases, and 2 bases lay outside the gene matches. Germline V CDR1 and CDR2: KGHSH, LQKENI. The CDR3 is CASSPPLALNTGELFF. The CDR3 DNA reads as TGTGCCAGCTCACCACCACTAGCGCTGAACACCGGGGAGCTGTTTTTT. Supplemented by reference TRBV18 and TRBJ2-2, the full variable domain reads NAGVMQNPRHLVRRRGQEARLRCSPMKGHSHVYWYRQLPEEGLKFMVYLQKENIIDESGMPKERFSAEFPKEGPSILRIQQVVRGDSAAYFCASSPPLALNTGELFFGEGSRLTVL.

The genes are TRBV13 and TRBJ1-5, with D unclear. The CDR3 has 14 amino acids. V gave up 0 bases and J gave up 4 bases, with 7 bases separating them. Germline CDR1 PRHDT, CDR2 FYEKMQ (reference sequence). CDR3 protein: CASSLGAGNQPQHF. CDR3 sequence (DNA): TGTGCCAGCAGCTTAGGGGCCGGGAATCAGCCCCAGCATTTT.

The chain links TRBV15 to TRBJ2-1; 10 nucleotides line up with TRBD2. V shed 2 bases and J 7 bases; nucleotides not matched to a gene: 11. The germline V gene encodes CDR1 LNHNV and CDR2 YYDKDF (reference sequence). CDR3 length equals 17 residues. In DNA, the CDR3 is TGTGCCACCAGCAGACAGAGCCCCGGGACTAGCGTTAATGAGCAGTTCTTC. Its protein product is CATSRQSPGTSVNEQFF.

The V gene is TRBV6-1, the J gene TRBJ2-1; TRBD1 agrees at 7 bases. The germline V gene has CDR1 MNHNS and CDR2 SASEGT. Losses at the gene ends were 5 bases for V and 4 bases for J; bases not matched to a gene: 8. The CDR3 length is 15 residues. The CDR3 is CASSPSGTAYNEQFF. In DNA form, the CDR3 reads TGTGCCAGCAGTCCCTCCGGGACAGCGTACAATGAGCAGTTCTTC.

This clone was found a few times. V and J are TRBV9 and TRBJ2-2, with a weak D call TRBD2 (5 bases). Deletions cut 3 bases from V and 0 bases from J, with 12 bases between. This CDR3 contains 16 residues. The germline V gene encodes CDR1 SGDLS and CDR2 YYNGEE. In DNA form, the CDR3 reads TGTGCCAGCAGCGCCCGAGCGGACCCGAACACCGGGGAGCTGTTTTTT. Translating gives CASSARADPNTGELFF.

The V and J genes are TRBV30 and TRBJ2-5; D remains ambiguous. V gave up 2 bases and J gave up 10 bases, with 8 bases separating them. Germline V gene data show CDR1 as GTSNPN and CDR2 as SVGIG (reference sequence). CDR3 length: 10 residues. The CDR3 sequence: CAWSTVNQYF. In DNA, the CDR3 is TGTGCCTGGAGTACTGTGAACCAGTACTTC.

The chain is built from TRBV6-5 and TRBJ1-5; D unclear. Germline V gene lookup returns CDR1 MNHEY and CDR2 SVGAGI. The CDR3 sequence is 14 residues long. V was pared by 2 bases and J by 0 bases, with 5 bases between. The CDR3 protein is CASSYKGSNQPQHF. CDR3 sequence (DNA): TGTGCCAGCAGTTACAAAGGTAGCAATCAGCCCCAGCATTTT.

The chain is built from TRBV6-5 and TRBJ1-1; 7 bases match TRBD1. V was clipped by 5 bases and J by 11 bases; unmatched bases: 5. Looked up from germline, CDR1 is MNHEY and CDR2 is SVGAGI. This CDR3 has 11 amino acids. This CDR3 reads CASSDDRDAFF. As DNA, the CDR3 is TGTGCCAGCAGTGATGACAGGGACGCTTTCTTT.

CDR3: CASSYSSGSSYEQYV. In DNA form, the CDR3 reads TGTGCCAGCAGTTACTCCTCAGGGAGCTCCTACGAGCAGTACGTC. The J gene is TRBJ2-7, the V gene TRBV6-6; possibly TRBD1 or TRBD2 for D (5 bases each). This CDR3 has 15 amino acids. CDR1 and CDR2 from the germline V gene are MNHNY and SVGAGI (reference sequence). Trimming took off 0 bases at V and 0 bases at J, with 9 bases between the two ends.

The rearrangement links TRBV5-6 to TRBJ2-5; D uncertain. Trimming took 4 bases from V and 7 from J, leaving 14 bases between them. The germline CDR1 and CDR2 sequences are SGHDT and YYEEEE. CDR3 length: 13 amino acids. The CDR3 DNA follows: TGTGCCAGCAGCGCGGACCTTCATGGGACCCAGTACTTC. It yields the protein CASSADLHGTQYF.